Presented here are 10 T cell receptor beta chains from one specimen sequenced in a study of prognosis after radiotherapy for stage I lung cancer. Genomic DNA served as the source from which two-round multiplex PCR generated TCR beta CDR3 amplicons. Initially, in first-round PCR, primers specific to each TRBV and TRBJ gene were used. MiXCR was run by TCRdb on the multiplex PCR reads, yielding one entry per CDR3 protein. The sample yields fewer than 25,000 distinct CDR3 sequences, around 36% seen once. Material: PBMCs, obtained before or after stereotactic body radiation therapy (not recorded which). Receptors originate from a donor aged 50 or older with non-small cell lung cancer.

At least ten counts were recorded for this clonotype. The chain employs TRBV3-1 and TRBJ1-1, with D perhaps matching TRBD1 (5 bases). The V end was cut by 5 bases, the J end by 4 bases, with 11 bases between. The CDR3 contains 13 residues. The germline gives CDR1 LGHDT, CDR2 YNNKEL (reference sequence). In DNA form, the CDR3 reads TGTGCCAGCAGCACTCAGGGTTTCACTGAAGCTTTCTTT. Translating it yields CASSTQGFTEAFF.

The rearrangement joins TRBV5-1 to TRBJ1-1; 7 bases fit TRBD1. V shed 6 bases and J 0 bases; nucleotides not matched to a gene: 5. This CDR3 is built from 14 residues. Germline V gives CDR1 SGHRS, CDR2 YFSETQ. The CDR3, as DNA: TGCGCCAGCACCAGGGACAGCATGAACACTGAAGCTTTCTTT. It specifies CASTRDSMNTEAFF.

Remarks on this clonotype: A clone one base away is much larger, so this may be a read error. The genes are TRBV5-1 and TRBJ2-3, with unresolved D. In germline, CDR1 is SGHRS, CDR2 YFSETQ. The CDR3 spans 14 residues. CDR3 in amino acids: CASSNGPSTDMQYF. The CDR3 DNA reads as TGCGCCAGCAGCAACGGACCCTCAACAGATATGCAGTATTTT.

V is TRBV12-3 or TRBV12-4 and J is TRBJ2-7; 11 bases match TRBD2. V dropped 5 bases and J dropped 7; count of bases not matched to a gene: 10. This CDR3 is 15 amino acids long. The CDR3 here is CASSALAGVGREQYF. The CDR3 DNA is TGTGCCAGCAGTGCACTAGCGGGAGTTGGGAGAGAGCAGTACTTC.

Ten or more counts support this clonotype. The chain joins TRBV6-1 to TRBJ2-1, with D unresolved. V was clipped by 7 bases and J by 0 bases, with 16 bases between them. This CDR3 region has 16 residues. Germline-derived CDR1 and CDR2 are MNHNS and SASEGT. The chain's CDR3 is CASTSDPRSSYNEQFF. CDR3 sequence (DNA): TGTGCCAGCACAAGCGACCCCAGGAGCTCCTACAATGAGCAGTTCTTC.

This clonotype has at least ten counts. V gene TRBV7-2 combines with J gene TRBJ2-6; D unresolved. The CDR3 spans 15 residues. The V gene lost 5 bases and the J gene lost 4 bases, with 12 bases spanning the gap. Per germline, CDR1 SGHTA and CDR2 FQGNSA. The CDR3 region has the DNA TGTGCCAGCAGCCCGGACCCGGCGGGGGCCAACGTCCTGACTTTC. Its translation is CASSPDPAGANVLTF.

About this clonotype itself: This CDR3 fails to terminate in the conserved phenylalanine or tryptophan, so it likely reflects a read error. This chain connects TRBV6-1 to TRBJ2-7, with 9 bases fitting TRBD1. CDR1 is MNHNS and CDR2 is SASEGT in the germline V gene. This CDR3 comprises 15 residues. CDR3 sequence: CVSRREGTGTYEQYL. As DNA, the CDR3 is TGTGTCAGCAGGAGGGAGGGGACAGGGACCTACGAGCAGTACTTA.

Points on this clonotype: A read error is the likely source, as a far larger clone sits one nucleotide away. This chain connects TRBV6-4 to TRBJ2-7, with a possible D match to TRBD1 (5 bases). CDR1 is MRHNA, CDR2 SNTAGT, per germline. Between the trimmed V and J ends, which lost 5 bases and 2 bases, there was a span of 10 bases. This CDR3 spans 13 amino acids. The CDR3 spells CASSPLDTYEQYF. The CDR3 coding sequence is TGTGCCAGCAGTCCCCTGGACACCTACGAGCAGTACTTC.

There are many counts of this clonotype. This chain joins TRBV28 and TRBJ2-7, with D possibly matching TRBD2 (6 bases). The CDR3 sequence is 12 residues long. The V end was cut by 5 bases, the J end by 3 bases, with 8 bases between. Germline lookup yields CDR1 MDHEN and CDR2 SYDVKM. As DNA, the CDR3 is TGTGCCAGCAGTCTGGGGGGCTACGAGCAGTACTTC. Protein product: CASSLGGYEQYF.

This clonotype was detected many times. V is TRBV14 and J is TRBJ1-6, with a possible D match to TRBD1 (6 bases). CDR1 and CDR2 from the germline V gene are SGHDN and FVKESK. V was shortened by 0 bases and J by 6 bases, with 12 bases between the two germline ends. This CDR3 spans 16 amino acids. The CDR3 sequence is CASSQDSGARNSPLHF. CDR3 DNA sequence: TGTGCCAGCAGCCAAGACTCAGGGGCACGTAATTCACCCCTCCACTTT.